Listed below are T cell receptor beta chains from one sample, sequenced in a study of CD8 T cells in Susac syndrome. In TCRdb, the immunoSEQ multiplex PCR reads were re-called with MiXCR into one record per CDR3 protein. The sample gives about 120,000 distinct CDR3 sequences, approximately 94% of which show up once; roughly 0.098% is in the top ten. The sequenced sample was CD4+ T cells from PBMCs. The receptor set was obtained from a human donor in good health. Each CDR3 is given with its conserved first and last residue. A D gene is named only where the DNA matches it firmly. Clone size appears in some rows only: once, few, many, or a class for an expanded clone.

d_call j_call clone_size v_call cdr3_nt cdr3_aa
. TRBJ2-4 . TRBV7-2 TGTGCCAGCAGCTTTACGAGACTAGGAGGAAACATTCAGTACTTC CASSFTRLGGNIQYF
TRBD2 TRBJ2-1 . TRBV3-1 TGTGCCAGCAGCCAAGAACTAGCGGGAGTTGGGGATGAGCAGTTCTTC CASSQELAGVGDEQFF
. TRBJ1-1 . TRBV6-2/TRBV6-3 TGTGCCAGCAAGCCTGCTGATTGGGACACTGAAGCTTTCTTT CASKPADWDTEAFF
TRBD2 TRBJ2-1 . TRBV19 TGTGCCAGTAGTATACGGTTCCCTAGCGGATTCTCCTACAATGAGCAGTTCTTC CASSIRFPSGFSYNEQFF
. TRBJ1-1 . TRBV3-1 TGTGCCAGCAGCCAATTAAGGGGTACTGAAGCTTTCTTT CASSQLRGTEAFF
. TRBJ2-1 . TRBV20-1 TGCAGTGCTACCCACACCTACAATGAGCAGTTCTTC CSATHTYNEQFF
TRBD2 TRBJ2-1 once TRBV12-3/TRBV12-4 TGTGCCAGCAGTTTAGCGCAGGCTAGCGGGACGAATGAGCAGTTCTTC CASSLAQASGTNEQFF
. TRBJ2-5 . TRBV19 TGTGCCAGTAGTATAGCAGAGACCCAGTACTTC CASSIAETQYF
. TRBJ1-2 . TRBV6-2/TRBV6-3 TGTGCCAGCAGCTCGGGGCCTCTCTCCTATGGCTACACCTTC CASSSGPLSYGYTF
. TRBJ1-1 . TRBV30 TGTGCCTGGAGTGTAGAGACAGCGAACACTGAAGCTTTCTTT CAWSVETANTEAFF
. TRBJ2-7 . TRBV6-1 TGTGCCAGCAGTGATCCCAGCCTAGAGGGAGACGAGCAGTACTTC CASSDPSLEGDEQYF
. TRBJ2-2 once TRBV5-1 TGCGCCAGCAGCTTATCTGGGGACACCGGGGAGCTGTTTTTT CASSLSGDTGELFF